This T cell receptor beta chain is drawn from a study of blood T cells in healthy people across ages. Study as a whole: The template switching approach captured approximately one barcoded beta molecule for every two T cells.

This clonotype has only a few counts. A J-beta primer mix and a sample-barcoded 5' primer were used in a second PCR of roughly 6 to 11 cycles. Every individual sample yielded 2.5 million or more paired-end reads (each containing CDR3). Each CDR3 protein is one row after TCRdb ran MiXCR on the 5' RACE reads. The data contain 650,000 to 950,000 distinct CDR3 sequences, 40% to 50% of them singletons. CDR1 and CDR2 from the germline V gene are MNHEY and SVGEGT. V was pared by 8 bases and J by 3 bases, with 14 bases between. This CDR3 is built from 13 residues. Sequenced input: blood. The clonotype was recovered from a man aged 55 to 70 in good health. This chain joins TRBV6-2 or TRBV6-3 and TRBJ2-7; no clear D. The CDR3 DNA follows: TGTGCCAGCCTCCTCCTGGGGAACTACGAGCAGTACTTC. Its protein product is CASLLLGNYEQYF.